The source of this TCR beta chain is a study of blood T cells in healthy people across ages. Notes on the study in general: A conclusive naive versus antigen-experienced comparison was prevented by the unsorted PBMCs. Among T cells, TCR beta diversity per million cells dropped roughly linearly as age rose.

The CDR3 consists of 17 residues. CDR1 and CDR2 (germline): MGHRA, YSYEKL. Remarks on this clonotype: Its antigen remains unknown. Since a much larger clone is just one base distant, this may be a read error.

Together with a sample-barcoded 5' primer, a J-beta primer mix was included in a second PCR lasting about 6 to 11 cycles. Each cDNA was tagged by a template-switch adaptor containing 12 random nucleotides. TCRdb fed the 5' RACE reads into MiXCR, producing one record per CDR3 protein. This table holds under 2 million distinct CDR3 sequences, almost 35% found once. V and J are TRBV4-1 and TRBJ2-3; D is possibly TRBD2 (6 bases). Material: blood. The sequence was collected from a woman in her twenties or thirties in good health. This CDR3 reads CASSQVGGSPFTDAQYF. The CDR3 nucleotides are TGCGCCAGCAGCCAAGTTGGGGGGAGTCCCTTCACAGATGCGCAGTATTTT.